This TCR beta chain is from a study of identical twins. Study-wide results and caveats: A cross-sectional statistical analysis, not follow-up of the same donors, supported the conclusions. Sequences that were beta out-of-frame showed weaker excess twin sharing.

Germline V gene lookup returns CDR1 MDHEN and CDR2 SYDVKM. The junction had 2 bases not matched to a gene; V was cut back by 6 bases and J by 7 bases. The CDR3 spans 14 residues. Each CDR3 protein gets one entry after TCRdb re-called the 5' RACE reads with MiXCR. Among about 240,000 distinct CDR3 sequences listed, 10% were seen once. This clonotype was picked up many times. Its target is not known. The sequence derives from a man in his forties or fifties in good health. The chain links TRBV28 to TRBJ2-1; 14 bases line up with TRBD2. Sequencing was performed on memory T cells sorted from blood. The CDR3 nucleotides are TGTGCCAGCAGAGGGACTAGCGGGAGAAATGAGCAGTTCTTC. It codes for CASRGTSGRNEQFF.